A selection of T cell receptor beta chains follows, all from one sample in a study of regulatory T cells in long-lasting Graves disease. TCRdb independently ran MiXCR on the multiplex PCR reads; one entry per CDR3 protein. This table has 560,000 or so distinct CDR3 sequences, around 16% appearing once. This same sample was also part of a study on T cells in Graves' hyperthyroidism and ophthalmopathy.

The sequencing used peripheral blood mononuclear cells (PBMCs), collected at new diagnosis, from a patient treated with antithyroid drugs. The receptors stem from a man between 18 and 29 years old with Graves disease. Each CDR3 is given with its conserved first and last residue. Each record gives: CDR3 protein, CDR3 DNA, J gene, D gene, clone size, V gene. D genes are given only for firm matches. Only part of the rows carry a size: once, few, many, or a class if the clone is expanded.

CDR3: CASSQGVLAGDGEQYF; DNA: TGTGCCAGCAGCCAAGGAGTGTTGGCCGGAGACGGCGAGCAGTACTTC; J: TRBJ2-7; D: -; size: -; V: TRBV3-1
CDR3: CSVGSNRVYSEQFF; DNA: TGCAGCGTTGGATCTAACAGGGTTTACAGTGAGCAGTTCTTC; J: TRBJ2-1; D: -; size: -; V: TRBV29-1
CDR3: CASSYSEDTQYF; DNA: TGTGCCAGCAGTTACTCAGAGGATACGCAGTATTTT; J: TRBJ2-3; D: -; size: -; V: TRBV6-9
CDR3: CSATLGYYTQYF; DNA: TGCAGTGCCACCCTCGGGTATTATACGCAGTATTTT; J: TRBJ2-3; D: -; size: many; V: TRBV20-1
CDR3: CSVVGRNSYEQYF; DNA: TGCAGCGTTGTGGGCAGAAACTCCTACGAGCAGTACTTC; J: TRBJ2-7; D: -; size: many; V: TRBV29-1
CDR3: CASSLTVQNIQYF; DNA: TGTGCCAGCAGCCTGACAGTTCAAAACATTCAGTACTTC; J: TRBJ2-4; D: -; size: many; V: TRBV28
CDR3: CSVEFQGNEQFF; DNA: TGCAGCGTTGAGTTCCAGGGGAATGAGCAGTTCTTC; J: TRBJ2-1; D: -; size: few; V: TRBV29-1
CDR3: CASSSGTGVIGEQYF; DNA: TGTGCCAGCAGCTCCGGGACAGGGGTCATAGGCGAGCAGTACTTC; J: TRBJ2-7; D: TRBD1; size: -; V: TRBV7-9
CDR3: CASSLEGRNTGELFF; DNA: TGTGCCAGCAGCTTGGAAGGCAGAAACACCGGGGAGCTGTTTTTT; J: TRBJ2-2; D: -; size: many; V: TRBV5-4
CDR3: CASSPNDSNQPQHF; DNA: TGTGCCAGCTCACCGAACGATAGCAATCAGCCCCAGCATTTT; J: TRBJ1-5; D: -; size: many; V: TRBV18
CDR3: CSAGDTAYEQYF; DNA: TGCAGTGCTGGGGACACCGCCTACGAGCAGTACTTC; J: TRBJ2-7; D: -; size: many; V: TRBV20-1
CDR3: CATSIGGREDYGYTF; DNA: TGTGCCACCAGCATCGGGGGTCGGGAAGACTATGGCTACACCTTC; J: TRBJ1-2; D: -; size: -; V: TRBV15
CDR3: CASSLIRAYHGDTQYF; DNA: TGTGCCAGCAGCTTGATCAGGGCTTACCACGGTGATACGCAGTATTTT; J: TRBJ2-3; D: -; size: many; V: TRBV27
CDR3: CASSFGQGAKGANVLTF; DNA: TGTGCCAGCAGCTTCGGACAGGGGGCAAAAGGGGCCAACGTCCTGACTTTC; J: TRBJ2-6; D: TRBD1; size: -; V: TRBV9
CDR3: CASSPLQGSSYEQYF; DNA: TGTGCCAGCAGCCCCTTACAGGGAAGCTCCTACGAGCAGTACTTC; J: TRBJ2-7; D: -; size: many; V: TRBV13
CDR3: CSAGGTGSQETQYF; DNA: TGCAGTGCCGGGGGGACAGGAAGCCAAGAGACCCAGTACTTC; J: TRBJ2-5; D: -; size: few; V: TRBV20-1
CDR3: CASSPALRAYEQYF; DNA: TGTGCCAGCTCACCCGCCTTAAGGGCCTACGAGCAGTACTTC; J: TRBJ2-7; D: -; size: many; V: TRBV18
CDR3: CASSVQLAGGPAEQYF; DNA: TGTGCCAGCAGCGTCCAACTTGCGGGAGGGCCTGCCGAGCAGTACTTC; J: TRBJ2-7; D: TRBD2; size: -; V: TRBV9
CDR3: CASSIAGTETYEQYF; DNA: TGTGCCAGTAGTATAGCCGGGACAGAGACCTACGAGCAGTACTTC; J: TRBJ2-7; D: TRBD1; size: -; V: TRBV19
CDR3: CASSYLGRTNTGELFF; DNA: TGTGCCAGCAGCTACCTCGGGCGTACGAACACCGGGGAGCTGTTTTTT; J: TRBJ2-2; D: -; size: -; V: TRBV7-9
CDR3: CASSLEKSDEKLFF; DNA: TGCGCCAGCAGCTTGGAGAAGAGCGATGAAAAACTGTTTTTT; J: TRBJ1-4; D: -; size: few; V: TRBV5-1
CDR3: CASSVAGTDPSYEQYF; DNA: TGTGCCAGCAGCGTAGCTGGAACAGACCCATCCTACGAGCAGTACTTC; J: TRBJ2-7; D: -; size: many; V: TRBV9
CDR3: CASSLMLAENTGELFF; DNA: TGCGCCAGCAGCTTGATGCTAGCGGAGAACACCGGGGAGCTGTTTTTT; J: TRBJ2-2; D: TRBD2; size: -; V: TRBV5-1
CDR3: CASSLMGFNLNTEAFF; DNA: TGTGCCAGCAGCTTAATGGGTTTTAATCTGAACACTGAAGCTTTCTTT; J: TRBJ1-1; D: -; size: -; V: TRBV7-2
CDR3: CATSDSTGGRSNEQFF; DNA: TGTGCCACCAGTGATTCCACTGGCGGACGGAGTAATGAGCAGTTCTTC; J: TRBJ2-1; D: -; size: -; V: TRBV24-1
CDR3: CASSQVVPGGTTEAQYF; DNA: TGCGCCAGCAGCCAAGTTGTACCGGGAGGAACAACGGAGGCCCAGTACTTC; J: TRBJ2-5; D: TRBD2; size: -; V: TRBV4-1
CDR3: CASSQLQAISEAFF; DNA: TGTGCCAGCAGCCAATTACAGGCAATATCGGAAGCTTTCTTT; J: TRBJ1-1; D: -; size: many; V: TRBV3-1
CDR3: CASSLGSPGYGYTF; DNA: TGTGCCAGCAGTTTGGGTAGCCCCGGTTATGGCTACACCTTC; J: TRBJ1-2; D: -; size: many; V: TRBV12-3/TRBV12-4
CDR3: CASSLQDSYNEQFF; DNA: TGTGCCAGCAGCTTGCAGGACTCCTACAATGAGCAGTTCTTC; J: TRBJ2-1; D: -; size: -; V: TRBV5-4
CDR3: CSATGLATSYEQYF; DNA: TGCAGTGCCACGGGACTAGCGACTTCCTACGAGCAGTACTTC; J: TRBJ2-7; D: TRBD2; size: few; V: TRBV20-1
CDR3: CASSYGTYEKLFF; DNA: TGTGCCAGCAGTTACGGGACTTACGAAAAACTGTTTTTT; J: TRBJ1-4; D: -; size: many; V: TRBV6-2/TRBV6-3
CDR3: CAILDPYSYEQYF; DNA: TGTGCCATCTTGGATCCCTATAGCTACGAGCAGTACTTC; J: TRBJ2-7; D: -; size: few; V: TRBV10-3
CDR3: CASSPRGIATNEKLFF; DNA: TGTGCCAGCAGCCCCCGGGGGATTGCAACTAATGAAAAACTGTTTTTT; J: TRBJ1-4; D: -; size: -; V: TRBV7-8
CDR3: CASSFPGLSYGYTF; DNA: TGTGCCAGCAGTTTCCCGGGCCTGAGCTATGGCTACACCTTC; J: TRBJ1-2; D: -; size: many; V: TRBV28
CDR3: CASSLAGFSTDTQYF; DNA: TGTGCCAGCAGCTTAGCAGGGTTTAGCACAGATACGCAGTATTTT; J: TRBJ2-3; D: -; size: many; V: TRBV7-8
CDR3: CASSLGTGDEQFF; DNA: TGTGCCAGCAGCCTGGGGACAGGGGACGAGCAGTTCTTC; J: TRBJ2-1; D: TRBD1; size: -; V: TRBV3-1
CDR3: CAISGTGGTEAFF; DNA: TGTGCCATCAGCGGGACAGGGGGCACTGAAGCTTTCTTT; J: TRBJ1-1; D: TRBD1; size: many; V: TRBV10-3
CDR3: CASSVDGGSQETQYF; DNA: TGTGCCAGCAGCGTAGACGGTGGGAGCCAAGAGACCCAGTACTTC; J: TRBJ2-5; D: -; size: few; V: TRBV9
CDR3: CASSQISGRAANEQFF; DNA: TGTGCCAGCAGCCAGATTAGCGGGAGGGCCGCTAATGAGCAGTTCTTC; J: TRBJ2-1; D: TRBD2; size: many; V: TRBV3-1
CDR3: CASSQGGAQPQHF; DNA: TGTGCCAGCTCCCAGGGCGGGGCTCAGCCCCAGCATTTT; J: TRBJ1-5; D: -; size: many; V: TRBV18
CDR3: CATSRDPGRRAHQPQHF; DNA: TGTGCCACCAGCAGAGACCCGGGGAGGAGGGCGCATCAGCCCCAGCATTTT; J: TRBJ1-5; D: -; size: -; V: TRBV15
CDR3: CATSESIRGGDTGELFF; DNA: TGTGCCACCAGTGAGTCAATACGCGGGGGCGACACCGGGGAGCTGTTTTTT; J: TRBJ2-2; D: -; size: few; V: TRBV10-3
CDR3: CASSDPRVGDNEQFF; DNA: TGCGCCAGCAGCGACCCCAGGGTGGGGGACAATGAGCAGTTCTTC; J: TRBJ2-1; D: -; size: many; V: TRBV5-1